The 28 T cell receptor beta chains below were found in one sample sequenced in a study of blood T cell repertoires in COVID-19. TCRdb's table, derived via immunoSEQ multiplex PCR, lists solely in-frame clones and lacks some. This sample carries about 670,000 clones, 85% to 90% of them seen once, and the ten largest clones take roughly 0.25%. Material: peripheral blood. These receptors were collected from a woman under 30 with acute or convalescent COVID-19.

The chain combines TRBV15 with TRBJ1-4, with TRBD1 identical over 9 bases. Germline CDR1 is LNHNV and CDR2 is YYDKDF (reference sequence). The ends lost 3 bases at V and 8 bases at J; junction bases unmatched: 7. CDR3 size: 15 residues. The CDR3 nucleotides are TGTGCCACCAGCAGCACGACAGGGGGAGGAGAAAAACTGTTTTTT. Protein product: CATSSTTGGGEKLFF.

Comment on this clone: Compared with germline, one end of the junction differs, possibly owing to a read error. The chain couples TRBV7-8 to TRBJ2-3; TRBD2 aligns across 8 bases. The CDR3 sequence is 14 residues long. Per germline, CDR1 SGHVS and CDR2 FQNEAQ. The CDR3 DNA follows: TGTGCCAGCAGCTTGATGGGCCCGGGACTAGGGTTTAGGTTT. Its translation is CASSLMGPGLGFRF.

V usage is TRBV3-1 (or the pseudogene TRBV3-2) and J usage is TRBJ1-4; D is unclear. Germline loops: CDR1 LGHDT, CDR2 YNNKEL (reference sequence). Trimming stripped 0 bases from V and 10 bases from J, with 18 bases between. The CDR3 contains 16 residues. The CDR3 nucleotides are TGTGCCAGCAGCCAAGATCACCGGGGAGCGACACGAAAACTGTTTTTT. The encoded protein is CASSQDHRGATRKLFF.

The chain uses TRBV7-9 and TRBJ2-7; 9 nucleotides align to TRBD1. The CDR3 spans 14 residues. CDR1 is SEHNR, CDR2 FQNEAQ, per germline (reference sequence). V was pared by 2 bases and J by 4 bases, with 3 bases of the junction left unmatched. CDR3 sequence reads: CASSLTGGRYEQYF. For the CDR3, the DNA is TGTGCCAGCAGCTTAACAGGGGGCAGGTACGAGCAGTACTTC.

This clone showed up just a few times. DNA of the CDR3: TGTGCTAGTGGTTTGGAGGACACAACGGGAGCTTTCTTT. Protein sequence: CASGLEDTTGAFF. The chain uses TRBV12-5 and TRBJ1-1, with a possible D match to TRBD1 (5 bases). There are 13 residues in the CDR3. V was pared by 1 base and J by 10 bases, with 13 bases between. Germline V gene data show CDR1 as LGHNT and CDR2 as FRNRAP.

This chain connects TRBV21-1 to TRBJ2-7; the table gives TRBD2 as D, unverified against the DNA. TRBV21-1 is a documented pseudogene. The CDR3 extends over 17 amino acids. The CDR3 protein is CASSKVFGGVRGYEQYF. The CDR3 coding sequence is TGTGCCAGCAGCAAAGTCTTCGGGGGAGTAAGAGGGTACGAGCAGTACTTC.

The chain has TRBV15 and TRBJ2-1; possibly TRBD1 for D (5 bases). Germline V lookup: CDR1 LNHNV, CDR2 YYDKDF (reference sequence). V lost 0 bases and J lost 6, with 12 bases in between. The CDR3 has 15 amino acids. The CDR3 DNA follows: TGTGCCACCAGCAGAGAATCCAGGGTAGGCAATGAGCAGTTCTTC. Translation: CATSRESRVGNEQFF.

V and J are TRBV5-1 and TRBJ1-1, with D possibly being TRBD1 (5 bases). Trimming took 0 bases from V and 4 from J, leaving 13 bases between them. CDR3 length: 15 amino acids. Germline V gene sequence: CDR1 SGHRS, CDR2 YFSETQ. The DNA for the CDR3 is TGCGCCAGCAGCTTGGTTACGACAGTGGGCACTGAAGCTTTCTTT. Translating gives CASSLVTTVGTEAFF.

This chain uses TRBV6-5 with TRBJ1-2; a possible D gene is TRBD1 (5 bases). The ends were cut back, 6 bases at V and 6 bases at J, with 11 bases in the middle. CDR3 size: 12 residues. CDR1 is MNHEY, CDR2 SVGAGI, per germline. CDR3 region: CASRTAGNGYTF. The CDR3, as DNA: TGTGCCAGCAGGACCGCAGGGAATGGCTACACCTTC.

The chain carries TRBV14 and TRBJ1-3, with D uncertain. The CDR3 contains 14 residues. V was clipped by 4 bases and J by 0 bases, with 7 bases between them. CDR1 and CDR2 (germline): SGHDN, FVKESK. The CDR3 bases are TGTGCCAGCAGCCTAAGACTCTCTGGAAACACCATATATTTT. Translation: CASSLRLSGNTIYF.

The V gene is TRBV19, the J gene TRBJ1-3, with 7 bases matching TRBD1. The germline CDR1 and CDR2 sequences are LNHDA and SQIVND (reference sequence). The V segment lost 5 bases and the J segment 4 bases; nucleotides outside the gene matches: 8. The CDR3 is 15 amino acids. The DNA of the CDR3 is TGTGCCAGTAGTGCACAGGGGATCGCCGGAAACACCATATATTTT. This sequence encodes CASSAQGIAGNTIYF.

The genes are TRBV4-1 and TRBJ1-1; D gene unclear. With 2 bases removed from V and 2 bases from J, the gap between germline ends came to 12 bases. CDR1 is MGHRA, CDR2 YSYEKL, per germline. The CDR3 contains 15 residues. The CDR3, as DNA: TGCGCCAGCAGCCAATCCGCTCAGGTTAACACTGAAGCTTTCTTT. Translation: CASSQSAQVNTEAFF.

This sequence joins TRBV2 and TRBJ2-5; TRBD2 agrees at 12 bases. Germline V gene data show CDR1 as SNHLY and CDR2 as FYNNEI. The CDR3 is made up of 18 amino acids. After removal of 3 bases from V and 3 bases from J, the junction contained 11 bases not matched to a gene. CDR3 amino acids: CASSDGGLAGVGEETQYF. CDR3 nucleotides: TGTGCCAGCAGTGACGGGGGACTAGCGGGCGTAGGGGAAGAGACCCAGTACTTC. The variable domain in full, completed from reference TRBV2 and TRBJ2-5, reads EPEVTQTPSHQVTQMGQEVILRCVPISNHLYFYWYRQILGQKVEFLVSFYNNEISEKSEIFDDQFSVERPDGSNFTLKIRSTKLEDSAMYFCASSDGGLAGVGEETQYFGPGTRLLVL.

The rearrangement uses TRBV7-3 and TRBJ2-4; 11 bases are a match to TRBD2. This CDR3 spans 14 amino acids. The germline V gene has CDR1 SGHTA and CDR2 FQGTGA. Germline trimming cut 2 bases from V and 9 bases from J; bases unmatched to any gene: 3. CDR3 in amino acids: CASSLSGLAGIQYF. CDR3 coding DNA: TGTGCCAGCAGCTTATCCGGACTAGCGGGCATTCAGTACTTC. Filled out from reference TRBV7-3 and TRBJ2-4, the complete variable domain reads GAGVSQTPSNKVTEKGKYVELRCDPISGHTALYWYRQSLGQGPEFLIYFQGTGAADDSGLPNDRFFAVRPEGSVSTLKIQRTERGDSAVYLCASSLSGLAGIQYFGAGTRLSVL.

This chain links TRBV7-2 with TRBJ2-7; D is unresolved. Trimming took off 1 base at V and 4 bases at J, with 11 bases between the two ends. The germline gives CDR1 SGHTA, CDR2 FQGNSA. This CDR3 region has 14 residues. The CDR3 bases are TGTGCCAGCAGCTTAGAAAGTGACACTTACGAGCAGTACTTC. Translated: CASSLESDTYEQYF.

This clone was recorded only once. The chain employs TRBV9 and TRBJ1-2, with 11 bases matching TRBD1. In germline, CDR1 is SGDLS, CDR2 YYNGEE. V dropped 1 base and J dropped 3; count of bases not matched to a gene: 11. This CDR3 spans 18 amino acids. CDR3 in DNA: TGTGCCAGCAGCGTATCACGGACAGGGGGCCTGTCGGACTATGGCTACACCTTC. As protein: CASSVSRTGGLSDYGYTF. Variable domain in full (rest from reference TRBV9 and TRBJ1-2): DSGVTQTPKHLITATGQRVTLRCSPRSGDLSVYWYQQSLDQGLQFLIQYYNGEERAKGNILERFSAQQFPDLHSELNLSSLELGDSALYFCASSVSRTGGLSDYGYTFGSGTRLTVV.

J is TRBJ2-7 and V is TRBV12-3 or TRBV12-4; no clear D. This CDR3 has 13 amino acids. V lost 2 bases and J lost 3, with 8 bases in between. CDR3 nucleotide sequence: TGTGCCAGCAGTTTATCCAGTCTCTACGAGCAGTACTTC. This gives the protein CASSLSSLYEQYF.

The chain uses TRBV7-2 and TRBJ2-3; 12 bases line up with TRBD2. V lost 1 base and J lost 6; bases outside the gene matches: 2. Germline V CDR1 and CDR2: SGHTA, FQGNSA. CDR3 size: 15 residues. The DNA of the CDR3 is TGTGCCAGCAGCTTAGGGACTAGCGGGGTGGATACGCAGTATTTT. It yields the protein CASSLGTSGVDTQYF.

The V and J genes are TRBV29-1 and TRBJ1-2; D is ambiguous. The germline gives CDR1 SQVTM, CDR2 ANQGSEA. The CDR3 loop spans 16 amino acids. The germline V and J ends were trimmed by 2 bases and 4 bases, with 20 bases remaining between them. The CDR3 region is CSVETPGVGHGYGYTF. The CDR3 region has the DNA TGCAGCGTTGAAACCCCTGGTGTGGGCCATGGCTATGGCTACACCTTC.

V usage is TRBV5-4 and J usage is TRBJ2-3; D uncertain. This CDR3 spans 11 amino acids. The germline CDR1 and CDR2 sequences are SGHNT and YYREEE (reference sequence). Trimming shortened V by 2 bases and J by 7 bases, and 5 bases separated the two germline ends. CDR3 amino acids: CASSFLNTQYF. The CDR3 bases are TGTGCCAGCAGCTTCTTAAATACGCAGTATTTT.

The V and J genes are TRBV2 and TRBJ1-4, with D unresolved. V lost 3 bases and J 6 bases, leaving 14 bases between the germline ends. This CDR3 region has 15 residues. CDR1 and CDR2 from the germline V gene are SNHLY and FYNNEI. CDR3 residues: CASSDRGGPDEKLFF. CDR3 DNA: TGTGCCAGCAGTGACCGGGGTGGTCCGGATGAAAAACTGTTTTTT.

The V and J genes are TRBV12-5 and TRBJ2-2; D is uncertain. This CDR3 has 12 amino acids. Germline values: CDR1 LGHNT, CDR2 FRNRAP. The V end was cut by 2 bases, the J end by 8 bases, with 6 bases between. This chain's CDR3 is CASGLREGELFF. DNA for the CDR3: TGTGCTAGTGGTTTGCGAGAAGGGGAGCTGTTTTTT.

Written as DNA, the CDR3 is TGTGCCAGCAGCTCATTCGACAGGGCCCGAAGTGAGCAGTTCTTC. Its translation: CASSSFDRARSEQFF. The V gene is TRBV11-2, the J gene TRBJ2-1, with 7 bases that match TRBD1. Germline lookup yields CDR1 SGHAT and CDR2 FQNNGV. After removal of 4 bases from V and 9 bases from J, the junction contained 12 bases not matched to a gene. The CDR3 has 15 amino acids.

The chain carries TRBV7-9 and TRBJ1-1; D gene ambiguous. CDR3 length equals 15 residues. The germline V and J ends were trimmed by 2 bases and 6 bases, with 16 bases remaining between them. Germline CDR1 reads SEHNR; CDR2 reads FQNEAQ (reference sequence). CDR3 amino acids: CASSLIQSYGAEAFF. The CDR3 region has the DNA TGTGCCAGCAGCTTAATACAGTCTTACGGCGCTGAAGCTTTCTTT.

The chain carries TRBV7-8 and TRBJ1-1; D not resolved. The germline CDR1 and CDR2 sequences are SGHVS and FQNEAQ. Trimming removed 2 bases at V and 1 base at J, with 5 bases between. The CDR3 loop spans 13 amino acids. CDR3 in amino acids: CASSLIGNTEAFF. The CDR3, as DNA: TGTGCCAGCAGCTTAATCGGGAACACTGAAGCTTTCTTT.

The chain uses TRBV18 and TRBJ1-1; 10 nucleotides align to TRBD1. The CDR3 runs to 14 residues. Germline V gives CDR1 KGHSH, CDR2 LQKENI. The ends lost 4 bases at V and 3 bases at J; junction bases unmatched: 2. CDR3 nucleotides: TGTGCCAGCTCACGACAGGGGGCTGACACTGAAGCTTTCTTT. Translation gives CASSRQGADTEAFF. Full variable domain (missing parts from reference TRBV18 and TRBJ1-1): NAGVMQNPRHLVRRRGQEARLRCSPMKGHSHVYWYRQLPEEGLKFMVYLQKENIIDESGMPKERFSAEFPKEGPSILRIQQVVRGDSAAYFCASSRQGADTEAFFGQGTRLTVV.

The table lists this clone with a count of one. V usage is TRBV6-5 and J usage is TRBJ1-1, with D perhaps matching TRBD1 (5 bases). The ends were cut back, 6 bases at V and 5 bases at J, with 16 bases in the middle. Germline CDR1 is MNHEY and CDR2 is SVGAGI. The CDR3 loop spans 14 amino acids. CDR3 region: CASSRAGFGTEAFF. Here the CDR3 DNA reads TGTGCCAGCAGCCGAGCAGGGTTTGGTACTGAAGCTTTCTTT.

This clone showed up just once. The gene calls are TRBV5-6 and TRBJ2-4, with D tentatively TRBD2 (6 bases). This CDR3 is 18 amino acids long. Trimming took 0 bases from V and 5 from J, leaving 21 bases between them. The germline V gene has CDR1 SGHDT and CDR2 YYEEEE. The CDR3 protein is CASSLAGRRGFQENIQYF. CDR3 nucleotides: TGTGCCAGCAGCTTGGCAGGCCGACGGGGGTTTCAAGAAAACATTCAGTACTTC.